This T cell receptor (beta chain) was sequenced in a study of shared clonotypes between healthy human individuals. Germline V gene data show CDR1 as SQVTM and CDR2 as ANQGSEA. V lost 3 bases to trimming and J lost 4 bases, with 12 bases between them. There are 13 residues in the CDR3. The data were produced by immunoSEQ multiplex PCR, yet TCRdb's version contains in-frame clones alone and is incomplete. The table records 550,000 to 600,000 clones, nearly 98% of them present only once. Terminally differentiated effector memory CD45RA+ cells were excluded by CCR7 positive selection of CD45RO-negative cells.

Sequences were obtained from naive CD8+ T cells sorted from blood. The rearrangement uses TRBV29-1 and TRBJ1-2; weak D call: TRBD1 (5 bases). This TCR was sampled from a man younger than 45 in good health. The CDR3 DNA is TGCAGCGTTGAGGGGGGAAGGTCCTATGGCTACACCTTC. It yields the protein CSVEGGRSYGYTF.